The 24 T cell receptor beta chains below all came from one sample that was sequenced in a study of blood T cells in healthy people across ages. Primed by a sample-barcoded 5' primer and a J-beta primer mix, a second PCR proceeded for about 6 to 11 cycles. Using its own MiXCR run on the 5' RACE reads, TCRdb lists one record per CDR3 protein. This table has about 1.7 million distinct CDR3 sequences, about 30% appearing once. The sequenced sample was blood. The receptor set was obtained from a woman aged 25 to 39 in good health.

This clonotype appeared a few times. The chain carries TRBV2 and TRBJ2-6; TRBD1 is a possible D gene (5 bases). This CDR3 has 15 amino acids. V shed 8 bases and J shed 4 bases, with 15 bases lying between them. Germline values: CDR1 SNHLY, CDR2 FYNNEI. The CDR3 spells CASLFSGSGANVLTF. Written as DNA, the CDR3 is TGTGCCAGCCTTTTCTCAGGGTCCGGGGCCAACGTCCTGACTTTC.

This clonotype was seen ten or more times. The rearrangement uses TRBV12-3 or TRBV12-4 and TRBJ2-7; 8 bases match TRBD1. The CDR3 sequence is 15 residues long. Trimming removed 3 bases from V and 5 bases from J; junction bases left unmatched: 9. CDR3 DNA sequence: TGTGCCAGCAGTTTCAGGACAGGGTATTCGGACGAGCAGTACTTC. Its translation: CASSFRTGYSDEQYF.

This clonotype has ten or more counts. The rearrangement links TRBV14 to TRBJ2-7; either TRBD1 or TRBD2 may supply D (5 bases each). The CDR3 length is 18 residues. With 6 bases removed from V and 0 bases from J, the gap between germline ends came to 24 bases. From germline, CDR1 is SGHDN and CDR2 FVKESK. The CDR3 bases are TGTGCCAGCAGGGTGAGGGGCAGGATCATTCAAAGCTCCTACGAGCAGTACTTC. Translated: CASRVRGRIIQSSYEQYF.

A few counts support this clonotype. The chain couples TRBV12-3 or TRBV12-4 to TRBJ2-1, with D perhaps TRBD1 or TRBD2 (5 bases each). The V end was cut by 7 bases, the J end by 7 bases, with 20 bases between. The CDR3 spans 15 residues. In DNA form, the CDR3 reads TGTGCCAGCACTCCTTCGGGACGGGCCCTAAATGAGCAGTTCTTC. Its translation is CASTPSGRALNEQFF.

This clonotype appeared many times. The V and J genes are TRBV7-2 and TRBJ2-5; 12 bases align to TRBD2. Germline lookup yields CDR1 SGHTA and CDR2 FQGNSA. V shed 5 bases and J 6 bases; nucleotides not matched to a gene: 10. The CDR3 is 16 amino acids. The DNA for the CDR3 is TGTGCCAGCAGCCCCGGACTAGCGGGACCCGGCAAGACCCAGTACTTC. Its protein product is CASSPGLAGPGKTQYF.

This clonotype showed up just a few times. This rearrangement joins TRBV7-2 to TRBJ2-3; D may be TRBD1 (5 bases). Germline CDR1 SGHTA, CDR2 FQGNSA. Deletions cut 1 base from V and 0 bases from J, with 8 bases between. The length of the CDR3 is 15 residues. The CDR3 sequence is CASSLEGPSTDTQYF. For the CDR3, the DNA is TGTGCCAGCAGCTTAGAGGGGCCGAGCACAGATACGCAGTATTTT.

This clonotype occurred a few times. This chain connects TRBV12-3 or TRBV12-4 to TRBJ1-5; D may be TRBD1 (5 bases). The CDR3 has 15 amino acids. Trimming removed 3 bases at V and 4 bases at J, with 13 bases between. The CDR3 coding sequence is TGTGCCAGCAGTTTGACCCATGGGGGAAATCAGCCCCAGCATTTT. Its protein is CASSLTHGGNQPQHF.

This clonotype was observed at least ten times. The chain combines TRBV10-3 with TRBJ2-5; D unresolved. Germline V CDR1 and CDR2: ENHRY, SYGVKD. The V gene lost 0 bases and the J gene lost 5 bases, with 10 bases spanning the gap. This CDR3 comprises 14 residues. The CDR3 DNA reads TGTGCCATCAGTGAGTCGCTCGAAGGGGAGACCCAGTACTTC. Its protein product is CAISESLEGETQYF.

Note on this clonotype: A much larger clone lies one base from this, so it may be a read error. The chain uses TRBV5-1 and TRBJ2-2; TRBD2 matches at 11 bases. V lost 7 bases, J lost 1 base, and 0 bases stayed unmatched. The V gene's germline CDR1 is SGHRS and CDR2 YFSETQ. The CDR3 has 14 residues. For the CDR3, the DNA is TGCGCCAGCGGGACTAGCGGGAACACCGGGGAGCTGTTTTTT. Translated, it gives CASGTSGNTGELFF.

This clonotype has just a few counts. This chain connects TRBV11-2 to TRBJ2-1, with TRBD2 matching 11 bases. Germline V CDR1 and CDR2: SGHAT, FQNNGV. After removal of 4 bases from V and 6 bases from J, the junction contained 8 bases not matched to a gene. The CDR3 has 16 residues. The DNA for the CDR3 is TGTGCCAGCAGCTCCACTTTTAGCGGGAGGGGCAATGAGCAGTTCTTC. Its translation is CASSSTFSGRGNEQFF.

This chain's CDR3 is CASSYIPGSQETQYF. The DNA of the CDR3 is TGTGCCAGCAGCTATATACCGGGATCCCAAGAGACCCAGTACTTC. This rearrangement joins TRBV5-8 to TRBJ2-5, with D tentatively TRBD2 (5 bases). The CDR3 is 15 residues long. V shed 3 bases and J shed 1 base, with 13 bases lying between them. Germline CDR1 is SGHTS and CDR2 is YDEGEE.

As regards this clonotype: One end of the junction is discordant with germline, which a read error may explain. The rearrangement links TRBV7-3 to TRBJ2-1; D unresolved. This CDR3 has 13 residues. Germline values: CDR1 SGHTA, CDR2 FQGTGA. DNA of the CDR3: TGTGCCAGCAACTTAATCCATAAAGAGACCCAGTTCTTC. Its protein is CASNLIHKETQFF. The complete variable domain, with remaining parts taken from reference TRBV7-3 and TRBJ2-1, reads GAGVSQTPSNKVTEKGKYVELRCDPISGHTALYWYRQSLGQGPEFLIYFQGTGAADDSGLPNDRFFAVRPEGSVSTLKIQRTERGDSAVYLCASNLIHKETQFFGPGTRLTVL.

CDR3 sequence: CASSPSPTRPTDTQYF. The CDR3, as DNA: TGTGCCAGCAGCCCGTCCCCGACTAGACCCACAGATACGCAGTATTTT. This sequence joins TRBV7-3 and TRBJ2-3, with D possibly matching TRBD2 (6 bases). Germline V CDR1 and CDR2: SGHTA, FQGTGA. This CDR3 comprises 16 residues. Between the trimmed V and J ends, which lost 5 bases and 2 bases, there was a span of 17 bases. Filled out from reference TRBV7-3 and TRBJ2-3, the complete variable domain reads GAGVSQTPSNKVTEKGKYVELRCDPISGHTALYWYRQSLGQGPEFLIYFQGTGAADDSGLPNDRFFAVRPEGSVSTLKIQRTERGDSAVYLCASSPSPTRPTDTQYFGPGTRLTVL.

The rearrangement links TRBV29-1 to TRBJ2-3; no reliable D call. The germline gives CDR1 SQVTM, CDR2 ANQGSEA. The CDR3 spans 14 residues. V was cut by 6 bases and J by 4 bases, with 17 bases left in between. CDR3 sequence (DNA): TGCAGCGTGCCCCGGCCAATGACCTCAGATACGCAGTATTTT. Protein: CSVPRPMTSDTQYF.

This clonotype was counted ten times or more. This chain uses TRBV29-1 with TRBJ2-5; D is perhaps TRBD1 or TRBD2 (5 bases each). V lost 2 bases, J lost 1 base, and 11 bases lay in between. The CDR3 length is 14 residues. The V gene's germline CDR1 is SQVTM and CDR2 ANQGSEA. The CDR3 DNA follows: TGCAGCGTTGAACGGGACGTACGCCAAGAGACCCAGTACTTC. It translates to CSVERDVRQETQYF. Full variable domain (missing parts from reference TRBV29-1 and TRBJ2-5): SAVISQKPSRDICQRGTSLTIQCQVDSQVTMMFWYRQQPGQSLTLIATANQGSEATYESGFVIDKFPISRPNLTFSTLTVSNMSPEDSSIYLCSVERDVRQETQYFGPGTRLLVL.

A note on this clonotype: Relative to the germline gene, one junction end is altered; a read error may explain this. This chain joins TRBV7-2 and TRBJ2-5; 8 bases agree with TRBD2. The CDR3 covers 14 residues. Germline assignment: CDR1 SGHTA and CDR2 FQGNSA. CDR3 sequence reads: CVSSYAGGGETQYF. The CDR3 bases are TGTGTCAGCAGCTATGCGGGAGGTGGAGAGACCCAGTACTTC.

This clonotype has a handful of counts. The chain has TRBV12-3 or TRBV12-4 and TRBJ2-1, with D possibly matching TRBD2 (6 bases). V lost 4 bases and J lost 3, with 16 bases in between. The length of the CDR3 is 16 residues. The CDR3: CASSSSSGALYNEQFF. The CDR3, as DNA: TGTGCCAGCAGTTCCAGTAGCGGAGCCCTCTACAATGAGCAGTTCTTC.

This clonotype turned up a few times. The rearrangement links TRBV6-2 or TRBV6-3 to TRBJ2-5; unclear D gene. The CDR3 extends over 14 amino acids. With 7 bases removed from V and 3 bases from J, the gap between germline ends came to 15 bases. CDR1 and CDR2 from the germline V gene are MNHEY and SVGEGT. The DNA of the CDR3 is TGTGCCAGCACTCTTACGTGGGCAGAAGAGACCCAGTACTTC. This codes for CASTLTWAEETQYF.

This clonotype occurred many times. This chain links TRBV12-3 or TRBV12-4 with TRBJ2-7; the D is unclear. V dropped 3 bases and J dropped 5 bases, with 14 bases sitting between them. The CDR3 length is 14 residues. The CDR3 DNA is TGTGCCAGCAGTTTCTCCGGGCTCAAGGACGAGCAGTACTTC. Amino acids: CASSFSGLKDEQYF.

This clonotype was seen more than once but under ten times. This chain joins TRBV6-2 or TRBV6-3 and TRBJ2-1; 8 bases line up with TRBD2. CDR1 and CDR2 from the germline V gene are MNHEY and SVGEGT. This CDR3 region has 15 residues. The V and J ends lost 5 bases and 10 bases, in that order; junction bases with no gene match: 13. CDR3 bases: TGTGCCAGCAGTGAGTTGAGTAGCGGGATCGGCGAGCAGTTCTTC. It yields the protein CASSELSSGIGEQFF.

The rearrangement joins TRBV18 to TRBJ1-1; D perhaps matches TRBD1 (5 bases). The length of the CDR3 is 14 residues. V lost 9 bases to trimming and J lost 0 bases, with 14 bases between them. CDR1 and CDR2 (germline): KGHSH, LQKENI. The CDR3 sequence is CARPGRLLNTEAFF. CDR3 sequence (DNA): TGTGCCAGACCGGGACGACTACTGAACACTGAAGCTTTCTTT.

This clonotype was seen a few times. The rearrangement links TRBV27 to TRBJ2-7; TRBD1 aligns across 7 bases. This CDR3 region has 14 residues. Trimming cost V 5 bases and J 5 bases; bases outside gene matches: 9. Germline CDR1 reads MNHEY; CDR2 reads SMNVEV (reference sequence). CDR3 bases: TGTGCCAGCAGTCTTACCGGGACAGCGAACGAGCAGTACTTC. This gives the protein CASSLTGTANEQYF.

In this sample, this clonotype turned up a few times. The junction does not match germline at one end; this may be a read error. V gene TRBV27 combines with J gene TRBJ2-7; D perhaps matches TRBD2 (6 bases). Germline V gene sequence: CDR1 MNHEY, CDR2 SMNVEV (reference sequence). The CDR3 spans 13 residues. CDR3 DNA sequence: TGTTCCAGCAGCCTCGGACCCCGGGAGAAGCAGTACTTC. Protein product: CSSSLGPREKQYF.

This chain uses TRBV28 with TRBJ2-7; perhaps D is TRBD1 or TRBD2 (5 bases each). The germline V gene encodes CDR1 MDHEN and CDR2 SYDVKM. This CDR3 is built from 15 residues. Trimming removed 8 bases from V and 0 bases from J, with 17 bases in between. The CDR3 protein is CASAGTGMSSYEQYF. CDR3 coding DNA: TGTGCCAGCGCCGGGACCGGGATGAGCTCCTACGAGCAGTACTTC.